The clone carrying this TCR beta chain has at least ten counts. The data belong to a study of neurological immune-mediated disorders. Each CDR3 protein gets one entry after TCRdb re-called the 5' RACE reads with MiXCR. The data contain 60,000 to 85,000 distinct CDR3 sequences, 4.5% to 5.5% of them singletons. This CDR3 spans 13 amino acids. Per the germline V gene, CDR1 is DFQATT and CDR2 is SNEGSKA (reference sequence). Trimming cost V 6 bases and J 6 bases; bases outside gene matches: 9. Source material: PBMCs. This sequence originates from a woman between 65 and 79 years old with multiple sclerosis. This sequence joins TRBV20-1 and TRBJ1-2; TRBD1 matches 8 bases. The CDR3, as DNA: TGCAGTGCAAAGGACAGGGTTGTTGATGGCTACACCTTC. Translating gives CSAKDRVVDGYTF.